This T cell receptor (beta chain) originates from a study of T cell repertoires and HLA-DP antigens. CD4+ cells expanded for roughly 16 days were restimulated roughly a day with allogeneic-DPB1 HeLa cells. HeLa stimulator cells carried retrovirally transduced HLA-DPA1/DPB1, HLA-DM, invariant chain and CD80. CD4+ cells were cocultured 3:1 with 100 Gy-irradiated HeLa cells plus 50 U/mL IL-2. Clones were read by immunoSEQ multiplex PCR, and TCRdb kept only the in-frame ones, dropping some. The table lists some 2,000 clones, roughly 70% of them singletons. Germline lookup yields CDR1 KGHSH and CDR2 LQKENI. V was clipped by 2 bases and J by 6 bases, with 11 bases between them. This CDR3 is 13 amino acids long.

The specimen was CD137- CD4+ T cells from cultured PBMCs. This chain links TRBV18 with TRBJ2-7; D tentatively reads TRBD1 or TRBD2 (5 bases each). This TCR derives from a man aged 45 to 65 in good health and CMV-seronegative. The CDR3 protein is CASSPISGTEQYF. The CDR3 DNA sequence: TGTGCCAGCTCACCAATTTCAGGGACCGAGCAGTACTTC.